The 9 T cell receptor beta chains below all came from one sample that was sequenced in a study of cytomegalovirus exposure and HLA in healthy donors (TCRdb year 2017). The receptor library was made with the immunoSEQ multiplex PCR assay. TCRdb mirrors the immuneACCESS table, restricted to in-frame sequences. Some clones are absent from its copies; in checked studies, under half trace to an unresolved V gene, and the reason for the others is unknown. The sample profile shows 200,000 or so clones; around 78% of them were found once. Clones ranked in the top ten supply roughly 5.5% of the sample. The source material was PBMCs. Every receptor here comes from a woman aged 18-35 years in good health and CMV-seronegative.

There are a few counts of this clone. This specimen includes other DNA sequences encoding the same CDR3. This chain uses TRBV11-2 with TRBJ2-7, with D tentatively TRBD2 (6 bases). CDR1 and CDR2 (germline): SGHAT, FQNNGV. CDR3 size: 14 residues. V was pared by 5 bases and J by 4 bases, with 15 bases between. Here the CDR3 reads CASSLGPGLYEQYF. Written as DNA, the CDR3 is TGTGCCAGCAGCCTAGGCCCGGGACTGTACGAGCAGTACTTC.

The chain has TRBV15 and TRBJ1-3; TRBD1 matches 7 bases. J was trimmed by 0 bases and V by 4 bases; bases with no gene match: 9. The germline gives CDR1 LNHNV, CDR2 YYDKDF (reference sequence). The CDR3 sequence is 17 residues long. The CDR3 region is CATSIRGGVSSGNTIYF. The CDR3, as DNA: TGTGCCACCAGCATTAGAGGGGGCGTCAGCTCTGGAAACACCATATATTTT.

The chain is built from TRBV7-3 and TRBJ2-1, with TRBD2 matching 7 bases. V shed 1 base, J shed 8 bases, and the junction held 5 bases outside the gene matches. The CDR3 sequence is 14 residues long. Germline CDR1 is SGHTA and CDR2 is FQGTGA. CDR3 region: CASSLNSGGYEQFF. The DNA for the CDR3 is TGTGCCAGCAGCTTAAATTCCGGGGGGTATGAGCAGTTCTTC.

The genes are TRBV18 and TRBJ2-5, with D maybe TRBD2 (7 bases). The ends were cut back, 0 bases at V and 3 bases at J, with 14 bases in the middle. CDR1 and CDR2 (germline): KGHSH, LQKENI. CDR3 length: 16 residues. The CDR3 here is CASSPPIGGREETQYF. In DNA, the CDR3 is TGTGCCAGCTCACCACCGATCGGGGGGCGCGAAGAGACCCAGTACTTC.

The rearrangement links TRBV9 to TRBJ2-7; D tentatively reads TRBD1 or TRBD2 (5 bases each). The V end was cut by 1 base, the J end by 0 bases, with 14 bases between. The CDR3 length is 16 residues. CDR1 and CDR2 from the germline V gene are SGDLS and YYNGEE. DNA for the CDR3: TGTGCCAGCAGCGTAAGTAGGGACGGCAGCTCCTACGAGCAGTACTTC. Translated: CASSVSRDGSSYEQYF.

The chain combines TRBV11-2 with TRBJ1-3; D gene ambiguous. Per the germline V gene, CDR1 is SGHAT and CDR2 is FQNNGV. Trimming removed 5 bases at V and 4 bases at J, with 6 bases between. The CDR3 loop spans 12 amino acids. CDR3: CASSPAGNTIYF. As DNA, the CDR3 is TGTGCCAGCAGCCCAGCGGGAAACACCATATATTTT.

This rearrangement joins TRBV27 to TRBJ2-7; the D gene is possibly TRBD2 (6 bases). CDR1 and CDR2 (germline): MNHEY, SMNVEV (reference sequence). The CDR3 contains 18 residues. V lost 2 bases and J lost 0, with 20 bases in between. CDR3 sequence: CASSLGGPRRGTSYEQYF. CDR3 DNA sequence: TGTGCCAGCAGTTTAGGGGGACCCCGGAGGGGTACCTCCTACGAGCAGTACTTC.

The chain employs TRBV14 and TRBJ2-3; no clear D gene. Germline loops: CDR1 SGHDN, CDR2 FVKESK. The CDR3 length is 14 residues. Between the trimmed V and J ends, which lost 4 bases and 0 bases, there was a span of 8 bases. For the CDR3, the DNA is TGTGCCAGCAGCCGTGGGCTTAGCACAGATACGCAGTATTTT. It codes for CASSRGLSTDTQYF.

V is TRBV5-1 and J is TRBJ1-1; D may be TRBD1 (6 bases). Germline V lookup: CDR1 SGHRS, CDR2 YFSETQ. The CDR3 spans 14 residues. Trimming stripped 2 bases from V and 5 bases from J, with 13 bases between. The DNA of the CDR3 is TGCGCCAGCAGCTTAAGCACAGGGCGAACTGAAGCTTTCTTT. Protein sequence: CASSLSTGRTEAFF.